Below, 32 T cell receptor beta chains from the same sample are listed, as sequenced in a study of CD8+ T cells in alopecia areata. RNA was extracted and reverse transcribed into cDNA as the sequencing template. Produced via immunoSEQ multiplex PCR; TCRdb's table is partial and in-frame only. This sample carries 250,000 or so clones, none of them present only once. A panel of CD4, CD8alpha, NKG2D, NKG2ACE and other markers served to sort pooled cutaneous lymph node cells. The sequenced sample was CD4+ T cells sorted from a lymph node. The receptors come from a C3H/HeJ mouse with alopecia areata. For this mouse line, the MHC haplotype is H2-k.

This clone was detected only a few times. The gene symbols are mouse symbols. The read terminates 3 residues before the CDR3 end, so the remaining end is supplied by the germline J gene. The same CDR3 is also encoded by other DNA sequences in this sample. This rearrangement joins TRBV19 to TRBJ1-6, with TRBD1 identical over 8 bases. TRBJ1-6 is assigned to the ORF class and has an uncertain function. The CDR3 runs 14 residues. CDR1 is FNHDT and CDR2 is SITEND in the germline V gene (reference sequence). J was trimmed by 4 bases and V by 3 bases; bases with no gene match: 0. The CDR3 DNA, read in part, is TGTGCCAGCAGTAGACAGGGGTATAATTCGCCC. Protein product: CASSRQGYNSP. The complete CDR3 sequence is CASSRQGYNSPLYF.

This clone turned up a few times. Genes and germline are mouse. The read stops 4 residues short of the end of the CDR3; the missing end is completed from the germline J gene. The chain uses TRBV17 and TRBJ2-7; 9 bases line up with TRBD2. The CDR3 is 14 residues long. From germline, CDR1 is MNHDT and CDR2 YYDKIL. J was trimmed by 2 bases and V by 6 bases; bases with no gene match: 5. The CDR3 is CASRSLGGTYEQYF. The CDR3 bases that were read are TGTGCTAGCAGGAGTCTGGGGGGGACCTAT.

Note on this clone: Mouse gene names apply. The read is 4 residues too short to cover the CDR3 end, so that end is filled in from the germline J gene. This chain uses TRBV19 with TRBJ1-1; D is undetermined. Trimming cost V 0 bases and J 0 bases, with 9 bases left between them. The CDR3 covers 15 residues. CDR1 FNHDT and CDR2 SITEND come from the germline V gene (reference sequence). The CDR3 DNA, read in part, is TGTGCCAGCAGTATAGGCAGGACTGCAAACACA. It is translated as CASSIGRTANT. The full-length CDR3 reads as CASSIGRTANTEVFF.

This clone was found many times. These gene names are mouse names. The CDR3 extends 4 residues past the end of the read, so its final part is completed from the germline J gene. The chain links TRBV17 to TRBJ2-3; 8 bases map to TRBD1. V shed 2 bases and J 1 base; nucleotides not matched to a gene: 11. Germline-derived CDR1 and CDR2 are MNHDT and YYDKIL. The length of the CDR3 is 18 residues. The DNA read from the CDR3 is TGTGCTAGCAGTAGACCAGGGGGCCGGGTTCGGGGTGCAGAA. Translated: CASSRPGGRVRGAE. The whole CDR3 reads CASSRPGGRVRGAETLYF. The full variable domain, with the rest looked up from reference TRBV17 and TRBJ2-3, is DTTVKQNPRYKLARVGKPVNLICSQTMNHDTMYWYQKKPNQAPKLLLFYYDKILNREADTFEKFQSSRPNNSFCSLYIGSAGLEYSAMYLCASSRPGGRVRGAETLYFGSGTRLTVL.

Notes on this clone: Genes and germline come from the mouse. From the germline J gene comes the end of the CDR3, since the read stops 4 residues before it. This rearrangement joins TRBV13-3 to TRBJ2-3; possibly TRBD1 for D (6 bases). Per germline, CDR1 NNHDY and CDR2 SYVADS. The CDR3 length is 13 residues. V lost 6 bases, J lost 3 bases, and 11 bases lay in between. CDR3 sequence: CASTPGEAETLYF. The sequenced part of the CDR3 DNA is TGTGCCAGCACGCCAGGGGAGGCAGAA.

Worth noting for this clone: The listed genes are named as in mouse. The part of the CDR3 DNA that was read is TGTGCCAGCGGTGGCGGGACAGGGAGAAACACCGGG. Protein: CASGGGTGRNTG. The CDR3 in full is CASGGGTGRNTGQLYF. The genes are TRBV13-2 and TRBJ2-2, with 9 bases matching TRBD1. The CDR3 goes on 4 residues after the read ends, and that part is filled in from the germline J gene. There are 16 residues in the CDR3. In germline, CDR1 is NNHNN, CDR2 SYGAGS (reference sequence). The V and J ends lost 3 bases and 1 base, in that order; junction bases with no gene match: 4.

As regards this clone: Gene labels here are mouse ones. The read gets to within 4 residues of the CDR3 end, and the germline J gene fills in the rest. The V call is TRBV1, the J call TRBJ1-1; D is undetermined. Germline V gene data show CDR1 as NSQYPW and CDR2 as LRSPGD (reference sequence). With 0 bases removed from V and 1 base from J, the gap between germline ends came to 6 bases. The CDR3 covers 14 residues. CDR3 DNA (partial): TGCACCTGCAGTGCAGATCACAGAAACACA. It codes for CTCSADHRNT. The CDR3, in full, reads CTCSADHRNTEVFF.

In the case of this clone: Gene names are the mouse ones. Sequencing ends 4 residues short of the CDR3 end; the germline J gene provides the rest. V and J are TRBV13-3 and TRBJ2-1, with a possible D match to TRBD1 (5 bases). Trimming removed 6 bases from V and 5 bases from J, with 6 bases in between. The CDR3 is made up of 11 amino acids. CDR1 and CDR2 from the germline V gene are NNHDY and SYVADS. CDR3: CASTRDAEQFF. The sequenced part of the CDR3 DNA is TGTGCCAGCACCAGGGATGCT.

About this clone: Gene names refer to mouse genes. The read comes to an end 4 residues before the CDR3 does, leaving the germline J gene to fill in the end. The V call is TRBV5, the J call TRBJ1-2; D might be TRBD1 (5 bases). Trimming cost V 3 bases and J 2 bases, with 10 bases left between them. The CDR3 sequence is 14 residues long. Germline V gives CDR1 LGHNA, CDR2 YNLKQL (reference sequence). CDR3 DNA (partial): TGTGCCAGCAGCCACAGGGTGGGGAACTCC. Amino acid sequence: CASSHRVGNS. The full CDR3 reads CASSHRVGNSDYTF.

With regard to this clone: The genes are named according to mouse. Sequencing ends 4 residues short of the CDR3 end; the germline J gene provides the rest. The V call is TRBV31, the J call TRBJ1-1, with 8 bases fitting TRBD1. The CDR3 length is 12 residues. Germline CDR1 GKSSPN, CDR2 SITVG. CDR3 in amino acids: CAWRQGAREVFF. The CDR3 bases that were read are TGTGCCTGGAGGCAGGGGGCGAGA.

This clone was observed a few times. Genes here carry mouse names. The CDR3 end falls 4 residues outside the read, so it is completed with the germline J gene. The chain uses TRBV17 and TRBJ2-4; 7 nucleotides match TRBD1. Trimming took 2 bases from V and 0 from J; bases not matched to a gene: 2. Germline CDR1 is MNHDT and CDR2 is YYDKIL. This CDR3 is 15 amino acids long. The CDR3 loop is CASSRRTGSQNTLYF. CDR3 DNA, as far as it was read: TGTGCTAGCAGTAGACGGACAGGTAGTCAAAAC.

Of note for this clone: Gene names denote mouse genes. The CDR3 end falls 4 residues outside the read, so it is completed with the germline J gene. V is TRBV14 and J is TRBJ2-5; 10 bases match TRBD1. CDR3 size: 14 residues. Germline values: CDR1 SGHDT, CDR2 FRDEAV. The sequenced part of the CDR3 DNA is TGTGCCAGCAGCCGACCGGGACAGGGGGAC. It codes for CASSRPGQGD. Given in full, the CDR3 is CASSRPGQGDTQYF.

As regards this clone: Genes and germline are mouse. The CDR3 end lies 4 residues beyond the end of the read and is filled in from the germline J gene. The rearrangement links TRBV13-2 to TRBJ2-7; D perhaps matches TRBD2 (6 bases). Germline CDR1 NNHNN, CDR2 SYGAGS (reference sequence). The CDR3 length is 15 residues. V lost 0 bases, J lost 0 bases, and 10 bases lay in between. The CDR3 region is CASGDGLESSYEQYF. The CDR3 DNA, read in part, is TGTGCCAGCGGTGATGGACTGGAGAGCTCCTAT.

This clone was seen more than once but under ten times. Germline and genes: mouse. Read sequence stops 4 residues before the CDR3 end, and the germline J gene provides the missing end. The chain is built from TRBV2 and TRBJ2-1; possible D gene TRBD1, 6 bases. V lost 0 bases to trimming and J lost 1 base, with 7 bases between them. From germline, CDR1 is LGHNA and CDR2 YSYQKL. The CDR3 loop spans 15 amino acids. CDR3 residues: CASSQDQGNYAEQFF. Incomplete CDR3 DNA: TGTGCCAGCAGCCAAGACCAGGGGAACTATGCT.

This clone has a handful of counts. Gene names and germline refer to mouse. From the germline J gene comes the end of the CDR3, since the read stops 4 residues before it. The V call is TRBV13-3, the J call TRBJ2-2; TRBD1 aligns across 10 bases. V shed 1 base and J 0 bases; nucleotides not matched to a gene: 6. The CDR3 sequence is 18 residues long. CDR1 NNHDY and CDR2 SYVADS come from the germline V gene. CDR3 amino acids: CASSDSPGQGANTGQLYF. The DNA read from the CDR3 is TGTGCCAGCAGTGATTCCCCTGGACAGGGGGCAAACACCGGG.

This clone has just a few counts. Mouse germline and gene names are used. The read gets to within 4 residues of the CDR3 end, and the germline J gene fills in the rest. The sample holds other DNA sequences that translate to the same CDR3. The rearrangement joins TRBV1 to TRBJ2-5, with TRBD2 matching over 8 bases. CDR1 is NSQYPW, CDR2 LRSPGD, per germline (reference sequence). The length of the CDR3 is 14 residues. The covered CDR3 bases are TGCACCTGCAGTGCTACTGGGGGTGAAGAC. This translates into CTCSATGGED. The CDR3 as a whole reads CTCSATGGEDTQYF. The full variable domain, its missing parts supplied by reference TRBV1 and TRBJ2-5, is VTLLEQNPRWRLVPRGQAVNLRCILKNSQYPWMSWYQQDLQKQLQWLFTLRSPGDKEVKSLPGADYLATRVTDTELRLQVANMSQGRTLYCTCSATGGEDTQYFGPGTRLLVL.

This clone came up many times. The germline and genes are mouse ones. Additional DNA sequences in this sample encode the identical CDR3. The DNA read from the CDR3 is TGTGCCAGCAGTGACAGGGGGGATTCGCCC. This translates into CASSDRGDSP. The full CDR3 sequence reads CASSDRGDSPLYF. The gene calls are TRBV13-1 and TRBJ1-6; TRBD1 aligns across 7 bases. The CDR3 end falls 3 residues outside the read, so it is completed with the germline J gene. TRBJ1-6 is flagged as an ORF with uncertain function. Germline V gene lookup returns CDR1 NSHNY and CDR2 SYGAGN. Unmatched junction bases numbered 1, after V lost 2 bases and J lost 8 bases. The CDR3 runs 13 residues.

Concerning this clone: Germline and genes: mouse. The read ends 4 residues shy of where the CDR3 ends; the end is completed using the germline J gene. This chain links TRBV13-1 with TRBJ1-1, with TRBD1 as a possible D gene (6 bases). V lost 0 bases and J lost 1, with 10 bases in between. Germline V gives CDR1 NSHNY, CDR2 SYGAGN. The CDR3 loop spans 15 amino acids. The CDR3 is CASSDEGGGNTEVFF. The sequenced CDR3 bases are TGTGCCAGCAGTGATGAGGGGGGGGGAAACACA.

Worth noting for this clone: Gene and germline names: mouse. The read gets to within 4 residues of the CDR3 end, and the germline J gene fills in the rest. The chain combines TRBV1 with TRBJ2-5, with 7 bases aligning to TRBD1. Germline loops: CDR1 NSQYPW, CDR2 LRSPGD (reference sequence). The CDR3 covers 14 residues. Germline trimming cut 4 bases from V and 2 bases from J; bases unmatched to any gene: 3. The chain's CDR3 is CTCSETGFQDTQYF. CDR3 bases read: TGCACCTGCAGTGAGACAGGGTTCCAAGAC.

In the case of this clone: Gene names and germline refer to mouse. The read comes to an end 4 residues before the CDR3 does, leaving the germline J gene to fill in the end. Other DNA sequences in the same sample also yield this CDR3. V gene TRBV19 combines with J gene TRBJ1-1; D ambiguous. The CDR3 length is 11 residues. V was shortened by 5 bases and J by 1 base, with 3 bases between the two germline ends. CDR1 is FNHDT and CDR2 is SITEND in the germline V gene (reference sequence). The sequenced part of the CDR3 DNA is TGTGCCAGCAGCAGGAACACA. Amino acid sequence: CASSRNT. The whole CDR3 is CASSRNTEVFF.

With respect to this clone: Genes and germline are mouse. The read terminates 4 residues before the CDR3 end, so the remaining end is supplied by the germline J gene. V gene TRBV13-1 combines with J gene TRBJ1-1, with 12 bases lining up with TRBD1. Losses at the gene ends were 5 bases for V and 3 bases for J; bases not matched to a gene: 5. The CDR3 totals 15 residues. The germline V gene has CDR1 NSHNY and CDR2 SYGAGN. CDR3 sequence reads: CASRGDRGLDTEVFF. Partial CDR3 DNA: TGTGCCAGCAGGGGGGACAGGGGGCTGGACACA.

This clone was observed a handful of times. Germline and genes here are mouse. The read finishes 4 residues shy of the CDR3 end, and the germline J gene is used to complete it. The gene calls are TRBV13-1 and TRBJ2-5, with no clear D. Trimming left V 1 base short and J 2 bases short, with 8 bases between. Germline V gene data show CDR1 as NSHNY and CDR2 as SYGAGN. This CDR3 contains 14 residues. The CDR3 loop reads CASSDSLLQDTQYF. The CDR3 bases that were read are TGTGCCAGCAGTGATTCCTTACTCCAAGAC.

This clone was seen a few times. All gene names here are mouse names. The read is 4 residues too short to cover the CDR3 end, so that end is filled in from the germline J gene. The chain has TRBV5 and TRBJ2-1; D perhaps matches TRBD2 (6 bases). Germline V gene data show CDR1 as LGHNA and CDR2 as YNLKQL (reference sequence). The V end lost 1 base, the J end lost 0 bases, and 13 bases lay between the germline ends. The CDR3 is 17 amino acids. The CDR3 sequence is CASSQGAGTNNYAEQFF. CDR3 bases read: TGTGCCAGCAGCCAAGGGGCCGGGACTAATAACTATGCT.

This clone came up a few times. The gene names given are mouse names. The CDR3 end falls 4 residues outside the read, so it is completed with the germline J gene. V and J are TRBV13-3 and TRBJ2-1; 11 nucleotides agree with TRBD1. CDR1 and CDR2 from the germline V gene are NNHDY and SYVADS. This CDR3 has 16 amino acids. The V segment lost 3 bases and the J segment 1 base; nucleotides outside the gene matches: 3. The CDR3 protein is CASSGDRGENYAEQFF. The DNA read from the CDR3 is TGTGCCAGCAGTGGGGACAGGGGGGAAAACTATGCT.

Turning to this clone: Gene names are the mouse ones. The read stops 4 residues short of the end of the CDR3; the missing end is completed from the germline J gene. The gene calls are TRBV13-1 and TRBJ2-1; 9 bases fit TRBD1. V was clipped by 0 bases and J by 4 bases; unmatched bases: 5. The CDR3 length is 16 residues. Germline V lookup: CDR1 NSHNY, CDR2 SYGAGN. The chain's CDR3 is CASSDVGTGRYAEQFF. The sequenced CDR3 bases are TGTGCCAGCAGTGATGTGGGGACAGGGAGGTATGCT.

This clone was detected a few times. Each gene name is a mouse one. Read data end 4 residues before the CDR3 end; the end is taken from the germline J gene. This chain links TRBV5 with TRBJ2-7; D unclear. Germline CDR1 and CDR2: LGHNA and YNLKQL (reference sequence). Trimming took off 4 bases at V and 3 bases at J, with 7 bases between the two ends. The length of the CDR3 is 12 residues. The CDR3 sequence is CASSRTDYEQYF. The CDR3 bases that were read are TGTGCCAGCAGCCGCACTGACTAT.

With regard to this clone: These gene names are mouse names. The sequenced fragment ends 4 residues before the CDR3 boundary, so the rest is inferred from the germline J gene. The chain recombines TRBV31 with TRBJ2-3; D possibly corresponds to TRBD1 (6 bases). Per the germline V gene, CDR1 is GKSSPN and CDR2 is SITVG. The V end lost 4 bases, the J end lost 3 bases, and 11 bases lay between the germline ends. The CDR3 is 13 residues long. The CDR3 here is CAWTPGTAETLYF. The sequenced CDR3 bases are TGTGCCTGGACCCCCGGGACAGCAGAA.

As regards this clone: The germline and genes are mouse ones. The read stops 4 residues short of the end of the CDR3; the missing end is completed from the germline J gene. Other DNA sequences from this sample encode an identical CDR3 as well. The V gene is TRBV13-3, the J gene TRBJ2-1, with D hard to call. The CDR3 loop spans 13 amino acids. CDR1 and CDR2 (germline): NNHDY, SYVADS. The V and J ends lost 2 bases and 4 bases respectively, with 7 bases between them. The sequenced part of the CDR3 DNA is TGTGCCAGCAGTGACGCCCAGTATGCT. Translation gives CASSDAQYA. The CDR3 in its entirety is CASSDAQYAEQFF.

Turning to this clone: Mouse names are used for the genes. The read stops 3 residues short of the end of the CDR3; the missing end is completed from the germline J gene. The chain uses TRBV19 and TRBJ1-6; a possible D gene is TRBD1 (5 bases). TRBJ1-6 is an ORF for which the function is uncertain. With 1 base removed from V and 3 bases from J, the gap between germline ends came to 8 bases. CDR3 length: 15 residues. Germline CDR1 is FNHDT and CDR2 is SITEND (reference sequence). The sequenced CDR3 bases are TGTGCCAGCAGTATAATTGGGGGCTATAATTCGCCC. Encoded protein: CASSIIGGYNSP. The whole CDR3 sequence is CASSIIGGYNSPLYF.

Concerning this clone itself: The gene names given are mouse names. The CDR3 extends 4 residues past the end of the read, so its final part is completed from the germline J gene. V and J are TRBV17 and TRBJ2-7, with 10 bases fitting TRBD2. Looked up from germline, CDR1 is MNHDT and CDR2 is YYDKIL. The CDR3 covers 14 residues. The sequenced part of the CDR3 DNA is TGTGCTAGCAGTAGACAGACTGGGGGGTAT. Its protein is CASSRQTGGY. The whole CDR3 reads CASSRQTGGYEQYF.

This clone has a handful of counts. The listed genes are named as in mouse. Read coverage stops 4 residues before the CDR3 terminus; the germline J gene supplies the remainder. Other DNA sequences in the sample encode the same CDR3. The chain uses TRBV13-3 and TRBJ2-2; 9 bases map to TRBD1. The CDR3 has 15 amino acids. Germline trimming cut 5 bases from V and 0 bases from J; bases unmatched to any gene: 2. Germline V gene sequence: CDR1 NNHDY, CDR2 SYVADS. Here the CDR3 reads CASRRQGANTGQLYF. The CDR3 bases that were read are TGTGCCAGCAGAAGACAGGGGGCAAACACCGGG.

On this clone: Mouse gene names and germline throughout. The CDR3 extends 4 residues past the end of the read, so its final part is completed from the germline J gene. The chain couples TRBV19 to TRBJ2-3, with D maybe TRBD1 (5 bases). V lost 4 bases and J 0 bases, leaving 9 bases between the germline ends. The CDR3 spans 14 residues. Germline assignment: CDR1 FNHDT and CDR2 SITEND (reference sequence). CDR3 DNA, as far as it was read: TGTGCCAGCAGTCCAGACAGTAGTGCAGAA. It codes for CASSPDSSAE. In full, the CDR3 is CASSPDSSAETLYF.